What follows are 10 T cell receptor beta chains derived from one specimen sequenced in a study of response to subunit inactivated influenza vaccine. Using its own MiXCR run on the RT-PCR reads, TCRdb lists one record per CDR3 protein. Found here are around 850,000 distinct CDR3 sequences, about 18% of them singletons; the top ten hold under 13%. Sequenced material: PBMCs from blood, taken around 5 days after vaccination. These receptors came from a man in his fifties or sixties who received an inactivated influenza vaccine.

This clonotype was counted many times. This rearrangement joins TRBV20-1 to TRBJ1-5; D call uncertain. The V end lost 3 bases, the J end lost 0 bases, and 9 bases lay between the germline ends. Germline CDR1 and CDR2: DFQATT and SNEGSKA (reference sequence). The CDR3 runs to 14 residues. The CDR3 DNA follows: TGCAGTGCTAGCTCCATTGTTAGCAATCAGCCCCAGCATTTT. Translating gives CSASSIVSNQPQHF.

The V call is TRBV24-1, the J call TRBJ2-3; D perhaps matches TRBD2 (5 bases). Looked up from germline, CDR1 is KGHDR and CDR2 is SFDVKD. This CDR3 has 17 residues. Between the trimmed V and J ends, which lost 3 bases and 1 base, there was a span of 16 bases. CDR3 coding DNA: TGTGCCACCAGTGATGCGGGCTTCCCCCCTCGCACAGATACGCAGTATTTT. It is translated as CATSDAGFPPRTDTQYF.

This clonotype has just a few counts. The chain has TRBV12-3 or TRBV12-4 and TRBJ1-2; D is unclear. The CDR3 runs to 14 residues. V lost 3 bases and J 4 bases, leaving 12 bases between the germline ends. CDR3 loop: CASSFRPAVYGYTF. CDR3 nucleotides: TGTGCCAGCAGTTTTAGGCCGGCCGTCTATGGCTACACCTTC.

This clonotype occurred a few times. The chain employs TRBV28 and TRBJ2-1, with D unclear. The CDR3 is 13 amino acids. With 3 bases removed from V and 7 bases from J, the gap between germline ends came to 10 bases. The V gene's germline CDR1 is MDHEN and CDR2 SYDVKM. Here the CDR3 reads CASSFANRNEQFF. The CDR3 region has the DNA TGTGCCAGCAGTTTCGCCAATAGGAATGAGCAGTTCTTC.

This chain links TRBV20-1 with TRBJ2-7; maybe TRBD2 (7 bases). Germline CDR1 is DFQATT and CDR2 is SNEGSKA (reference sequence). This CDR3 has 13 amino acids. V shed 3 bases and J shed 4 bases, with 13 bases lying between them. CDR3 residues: CSARAGEGYEQYF. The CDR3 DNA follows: TGCAGTGCTAGGGCAGGGGAGGGGTACGAGCAGTACTTC.

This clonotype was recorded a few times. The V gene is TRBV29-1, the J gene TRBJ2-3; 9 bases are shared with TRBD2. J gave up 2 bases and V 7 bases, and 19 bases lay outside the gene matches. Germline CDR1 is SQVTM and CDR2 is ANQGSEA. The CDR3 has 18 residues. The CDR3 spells CSARRGGGGGRATDTQYF. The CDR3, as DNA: TGCAGCGCCCGACGTGGTGGCGGTGGCGGGAGGGCCACAGATACGCAGTATTTT.

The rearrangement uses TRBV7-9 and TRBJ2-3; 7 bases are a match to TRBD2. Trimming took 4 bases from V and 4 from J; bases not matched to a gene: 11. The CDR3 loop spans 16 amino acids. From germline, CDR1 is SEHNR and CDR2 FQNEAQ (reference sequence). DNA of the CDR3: TGTGCCAGCAGCTCACTAGGGACGGGGGGTCCAGATACGCAGTATTTT. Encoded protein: CASSSLGTGGPDTQYF.

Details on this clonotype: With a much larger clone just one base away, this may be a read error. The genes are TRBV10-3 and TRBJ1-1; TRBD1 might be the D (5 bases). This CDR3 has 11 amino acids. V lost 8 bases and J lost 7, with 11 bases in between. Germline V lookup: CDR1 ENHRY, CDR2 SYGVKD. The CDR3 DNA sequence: TGTGCCATCGGGACGATCTTTGAAGCTTTCTTT. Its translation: CAIGTIFEAFF.

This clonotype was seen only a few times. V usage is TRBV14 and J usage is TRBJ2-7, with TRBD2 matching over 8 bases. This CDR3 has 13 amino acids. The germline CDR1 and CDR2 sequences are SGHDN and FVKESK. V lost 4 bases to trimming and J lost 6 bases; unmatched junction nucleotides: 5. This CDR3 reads CASSLGLGVEQYF. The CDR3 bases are TGTGCCAGCAGCCTGGGACTAGGAGTCGAGCAGTACTTC.

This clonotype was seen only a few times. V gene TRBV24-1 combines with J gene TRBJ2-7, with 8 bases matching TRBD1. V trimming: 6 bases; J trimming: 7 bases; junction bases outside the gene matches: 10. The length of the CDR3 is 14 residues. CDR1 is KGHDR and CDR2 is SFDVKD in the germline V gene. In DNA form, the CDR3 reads TGTGCCACCAGTCCCACAGGGGGGCTGGGTGAGCAGTACTTC. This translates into CATSPTGGLGEQYF.